This T cell receptor beta chain stems from a study of T cell changes during pregnancy in multiple sclerosis (dated by TCRdb to the late 2010s). With regard to the full study: The study looked at changes in the T cell repertoire across pregnancy in women with multiple sclerosis.

On this clone: Its recognized antigen is unknown. No clone much larger than this one lies a single base away; base qualities are absent.

The CDR3 runs 15 amino acids, cysteine and phenylalanine included. The read is trimmed to its CDR3 DNA, 45 bases read in frame from base 1. The germline V gene specifies SGHTA as CDR1 and FQGNSA as CDR2. Preparation of the library involved the immunoSEQ multiplex PCR assay. TCRdb took over this immuneACCESS table, retaining in-frame rearrangements with V and J assigned. Such tables are incomplete; in checked studies, under half of the missing clones stem from an unresolved V gene, and the remainder is unexplained. For this sample the table gives tens of thousands of clones, of which roughly 89% were detected only once. Approximately 0.72% of the sample is taken by the ten largest.

This chain is built from TRBV7-2 and TRBJ2-5; TRBD2 could be the D gene, as 6 bases match. The end of the DNA aligns better with TRBJ2-7, so the J call may be wrong. Specimen: CD4+ T cells from peripheral blood mononuclear cells, collected in the third trimester of pregnancy. This sequence was found in a female donor in good health, enrolled as a control in a pregnancy study. Here the CDR3 is given as CASSPGELPTYEQYF. The DNA sequence reads TGTGCCAGCAGCCCGGGGGAGCTCCCAACCTACGAGCAGTACTTC.